This T cell receptor beta chain came from a study of T cell responses to AZD1222 COVID-19 vaccine. In this sample, this clone turned up a few times. The repertoire was sequenced with immunoSEQ multiplex PCR; TCRdb's copy has only in-frame clones and lacks some. Counted here are some 140,000 clones, about 82% occurring once; the ten biggest clones make up 7.9%. This TCR was sampled from an adult who received the MenACWY meningococcal vaccine as a control. This sample comprised peripheral blood, obtained 28 days after the second dose of the MenACWY control vaccine.

The CDR3 is CASTRGRQSTDTQYF. In DNA, the CDR3 is TGTGCCAGCACCCGCGGACGACAGAGCACAGATACGCAGTATTTT. This sequence joins TRBV7-2 and TRBJ2-3; tentative D call: TRBD1 (5 bases). Trimming took off 7 bases at V and 0 bases at J, with 14 bases between the two ends. Germline V gives CDR1 SGHTA, CDR2 FQGNSA. This CDR3 has 15 residues.